This T cell receptor beta chain was sequenced during a study of blood T cell repertoires in COVID-19. About the research overall: T cells, B-cell-depleted T cells, or PBMCs supplied cDNA or gDNA.

The germline V gene has CDR1 SQVTM and CDR2 ANQGSEA. This CDR3 has 13 amino acids. V was pared by 7 bases and J by 1 base, with 13 bases between. Source study methods: Quantification of nucleated cells was approximated via reference gene primer amplification. The protocol was immunoSEQ multiplex PCR, while the TCRdb copy is restricted to in-frame clones and leaves out a portion. From that table come the V and J calls and clone size; the DNA was used to work out D and trimming. The table shows 200,000 or so clones, with about 90% occurring only once. The source is a man aged 25 to 45 with COVID-19, enrolled during active disease. Sequencing input: peripheral blood. This sequence joins TRBV29-1 and TRBJ2-5; D unclear. CDR3 region: CSAQTPPQETQYF. Written as DNA, the CDR3 is TGCAGCGCTCAGACACCTCCCCAAGAGACCCAGTACTTC. Based on the CDR3 plus reference TRBV29-1 and TRBJ2-5, the full variable domain is SAVISQKPSRDICQRGTSLTIQCQVDSQVTMMFWYRQQPGQSLTLIATANQGSEATYESGFVIDKFPISRPNLTFSTLTVSNMSPEDSSIYLCSAQTPPQETQYFGPGTRLLVL.